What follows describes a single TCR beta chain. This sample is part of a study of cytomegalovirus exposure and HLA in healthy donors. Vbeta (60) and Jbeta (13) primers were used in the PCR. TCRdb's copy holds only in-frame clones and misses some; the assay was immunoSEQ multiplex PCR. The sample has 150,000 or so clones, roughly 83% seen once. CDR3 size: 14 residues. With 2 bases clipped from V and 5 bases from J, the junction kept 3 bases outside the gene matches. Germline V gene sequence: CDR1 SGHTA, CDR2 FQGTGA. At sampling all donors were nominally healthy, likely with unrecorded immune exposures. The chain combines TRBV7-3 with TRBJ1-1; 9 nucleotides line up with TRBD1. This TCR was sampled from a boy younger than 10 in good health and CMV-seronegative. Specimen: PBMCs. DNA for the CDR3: TGTGCCAGCAGCTTATACAGGGGGCATACTGAAGCTTTCTTT. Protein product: CASSLYRGHTEAFF.